The clone carrying this T cell receptor (beta chain) appeared a few times. These data originate in a study of T cell repertoires in ileal Crohn's disease. Study-wide background: Biopsies of inflamed ileum from the surgical specimen form M0 samples. Each sample's TCRB immunosequencing used five hundred nanograms of biopsy DNA.

Stated time point: inflamed ileum from the surgical specimen. Adults with ileal or ileocolonic Crohn's disease and an indication for resection were eligible. The CDR3 runs 16 residues. V dropped 4 bases and J dropped 0 bases, with 14 bases sitting between them. The V gene's germline CDR1 is SGHNT and CDR2 YYREEE (reference sequence). Here immunoSEQ multiplex PCR was the method, and the copy in TCRdb shows in-frame clones only, minus some. The sample has 8,000 or so clones, 65% to 90% seen once. The sequence was collected from an adult with Crohn's disease. Sequencing used ileal tissue. J is TRBJ1-3 and V is TRBV5-4; tentative D call: TRBD1 (5 bases). The CDR3 nucleotides are TGTGCCAGCAGCGAACCTCGGGGCTTCTCTGGAAACACCATATATTTT. This encodes CASSEPRGFSGNTIYF.